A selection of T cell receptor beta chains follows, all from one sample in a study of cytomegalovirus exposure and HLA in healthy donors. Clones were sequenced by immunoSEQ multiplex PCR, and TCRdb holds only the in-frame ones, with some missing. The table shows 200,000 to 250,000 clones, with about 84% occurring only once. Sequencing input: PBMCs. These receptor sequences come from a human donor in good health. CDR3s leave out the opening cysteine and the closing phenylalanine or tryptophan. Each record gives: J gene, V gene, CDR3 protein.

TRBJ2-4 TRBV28 ASSLTGAGIQY
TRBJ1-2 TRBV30 ASWRGNNYGYT
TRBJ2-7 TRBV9 ASSLAVGVIYEQY
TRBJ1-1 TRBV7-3 ASSTDRNTEAF
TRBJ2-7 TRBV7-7 ASSARQGPYEQY
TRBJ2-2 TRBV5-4 ASKKSSGRENTGELF
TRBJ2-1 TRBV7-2 ASSSGGASGARDEQF
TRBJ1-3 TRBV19 ASTLGQGSRNTIY
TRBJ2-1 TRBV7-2 ASSSRLAGGLSNEQF
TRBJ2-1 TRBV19 ASSIRLSGASNEQF
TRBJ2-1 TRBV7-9 ASSLGTGFYNEQF
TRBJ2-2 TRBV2 ASSDTGTSGKLLF
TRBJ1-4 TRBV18 ASSPKTGQGEKLF
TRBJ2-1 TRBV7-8 ASSIPELNEQF
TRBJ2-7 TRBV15 ATSPGRGTDYEQY
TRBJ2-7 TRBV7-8 ASIPAGGSDEQY
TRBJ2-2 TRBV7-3 ASSTPLAGLGGELF
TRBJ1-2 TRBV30 AWSELANYGYT
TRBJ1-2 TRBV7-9 ASSPGQVTFGYT
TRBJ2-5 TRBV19 ASSMGGQETQY
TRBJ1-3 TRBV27 ASSLVGGVGNTIY
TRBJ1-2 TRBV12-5 ASGPQGMAYGYT
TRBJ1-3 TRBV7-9 ASSSGRSGNTIY
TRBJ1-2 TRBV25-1 ASSVYRGLGYT
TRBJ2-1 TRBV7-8 ATLQGFRDNEQF
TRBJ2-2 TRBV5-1 ASSLIGTLPYTGELF
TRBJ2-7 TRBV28 ASSSSGTSSYEQY
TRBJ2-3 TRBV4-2 ASSRSGGTDTQY
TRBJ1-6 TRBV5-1 ASSLGQDNSPLH
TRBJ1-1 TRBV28 ASSFAQTGTEAF
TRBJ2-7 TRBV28 ASSWASTGFEQY
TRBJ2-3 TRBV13 ASSSNPGTSGSPGIADTQY
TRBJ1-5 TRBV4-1 ASSHALQGARNQPQH
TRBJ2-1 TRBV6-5 ASSHRVMGAGWF
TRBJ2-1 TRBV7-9 ASSLGSGDGNEQF
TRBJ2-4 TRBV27 ASSLAFPGGVRLAKNIQY
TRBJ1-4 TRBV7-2 ASSLGGTGSEKLF
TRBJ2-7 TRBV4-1 ASSSTRLAGDGEQY
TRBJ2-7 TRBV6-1 ASSALDRVES
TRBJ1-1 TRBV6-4 ASSRDSLTEAF
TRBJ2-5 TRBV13 ASSHSTGLAGLGQETQY
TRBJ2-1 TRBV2 ASSTGTSPLEQF